Listed here are 10 T cell receptor beta chains from one sample, sequenced in a study of T cell responses to AZD1222 COVID-19 vaccine. Measured with immunoSEQ multiplex PCR; TCRdb has only the in-frame clones, and not every one. The data contain around 220,000 clones, approximately 94% of them seen just once; the ten biggest clones take up around 1.8%. The sample consisted of peripheral blood, taken 28 days after the second dose of the MenACWY control vaccine. The receptors were gathered from an adult who received the MenACWY meningococcal vaccine as a control.

The rearrangement uses TRBV21-1 and TRBJ1-5. TRBV21-1 is deemed a pseudogene. The CDR3 runs 16 residues. The CDR3 coding sequence is TGTGCCAGCAGCAAAGAACGGATGCGGGGCAATCAGCCCCAGCATTTT. This translates into CASSKERMRGNQPQHF.

The chain combines TRBV28 with TRBJ2-7; maybe TRBD1 (7 bases). Germline V gene lookup returns CDR1 MDHEN and CDR2 SYDVKM. The CDR3 length is 15 residues. V was pared by 9 bases and J by 3 bases, with 21 bases between. This chain's CDR3 is CASTLSTGRLYEQYF. The CDR3 DNA sequence: TGTGCCAGTACCCTCTCGACAGGGAGGCTCTACGAGCAGTACTTC.

This rearrangement joins TRBV28 to TRBJ1-2, with 9 bases aligning to TRBD1. CDR1 MDHEN and CDR2 SYDVKM come from the germline V gene. V shed 5 bases and J 10 bases; nucleotides not matched to a gene: 11. CDR3 length: 14 residues. The CDR3 bases are TGTGCCAGCAGTCCGGGACAGGGCTCCGTTGCCTACACCTTC. Translating it yields CASSPGQGSVAYTF.

This rearrangement joins TRBV6-6 to TRBJ1-2; no clear D gene. With 0 bases removed from V and 2 bases from J, the gap between germline ends came to 7 bases. Germline V gene lookup returns CDR1 MNHNY and CDR2 SVGAGI (reference sequence). The CDR3 has 14 amino acids. The DNA of the CDR3 is TGTGCCAGCAGTTACTCCGGAGACAACTATGGCTACACCTTC. Protein sequence: CASSYSGDNYGYTF.

The chain joins TRBV5-1 to TRBJ1-1, with 7 bases identical to TRBD1. The CDR3 is made up of 16 amino acids. CDR1 and CDR2 (germline): SGHRS, YFSETQ. V lost 4 bases to trimming and J lost 0 bases; unmatched junction nucleotides: 9. CDR3 in DNA: TGCGCCAGCAGCCACGGATGGGACAGCCTGAACACTGAAGCTTTCTTT. Translation gives CASSHGWDSLNTEAFF.

This clone was recorded only once. The chain recombines TRBV30 with TRBJ2-7; D is undetermined. Germline loops: CDR1 GTSNPN, CDR2 SVGIG (reference sequence). The V gene lost 0 bases and the J gene lost 7 bases, with 16 bases spanning the gap. The CDR3 contains 14 residues. The CDR3 DNA reads as TGTGCCTGGAGTGTACTCTCCCTCATGGGGGAGCAGTACTTC. Encoded protein: CAWSVLSLMGEQYF.

This clone was counted once. The J gene is TRBJ1-5, the V gene TRBV7-2; D is ambiguous. Germline CDR1 is SGHTA and CDR2 is FQGNSA. The CDR3 runs to 14 residues. Trimming removed 5 bases at V and 0 bases at J, with 8 bases between. CDR3 protein: CASSQHNSNQPQHF. CDR3 coding DNA: TGTGCCAGCAGCCAGCACAATAGCAATCAGCCCCAGCATTTT.

This chain uses TRBV7-6 with TRBJ2-2; a possible D gene is TRBD1 (5 bases). Germline-derived CDR1 and CDR2 are SGHVS and FNYEAQ. This CDR3 has 15 amino acids. V lost 5 bases, J lost 5 bases, and 15 bases lay in between. The CDR3 spells CASSPDSLRTGELFF. CDR3 bases: TGTGCCAGCAGCCCTGACAGTTTACGGACCGGGGAGCTGTTTTTT.

The rearrangement uses TRBV19 and TRBJ2-3; weak D call: TRBD2 (6 bases). This CDR3 comprises 15 residues. V was shortened by 7 bases and J by 2 bases, with 16 bases between the two germline ends. Germline assignment: CDR1 LNHDA and CDR2 SQIVND (reference sequence). CDR3 bases: TGTGCCAGTACCCAAGGCGGCGGGACCACAGATACGCAGTATTTT. This codes for CASTQGGGTTDTQYF.

V gene TRBV5-1 combines with J gene TRBJ2-7, with a tentative D call TRBD2 (6 bases). In germline, CDR1 is SGHRS, CDR2 YFSETQ. The CDR3 spans 15 residues. Deletions cut 2 bases from V and 6 bases from J, with 18 bases between. CDR3 nucleotide sequence: TGCGCCAGCAGCTTCGCGGGGTCGGCCAGTGTCGAGCAGTACTTC. Protein: CASSFAGSASVEQYF. Combining the CDR3 with reference TRBV5-1 and TRBJ2-7 gives the whole variable domain KAGVTQTPRYLIKTRGQQVTLSCSPISGHRSVSWYQQTPGQGLQFLFEYFSETQRNKGNFPGRFSGRQFSNSRSEMNVSTLELGDSALYLCASSFAGSASVEQYFGPGTRLTVT.